These T cell receptor beta chains were read from a single sample in a study of T cell responses to AZD1222 COVID-19 vaccine. Clones were sequenced by immunoSEQ multiplex PCR, and TCRdb holds only the in-frame ones, with some missing. The profile shows about 120,000 clones, 90% of them singletons. Sample: peripheral blood, taken 28 days after the second dose of the MenACWY control vaccine. These receptors were obtained from an adult who received the MenACWY meningococcal vaccine as a control. CDR3s include the opening cysteine and the closing phenylalanine or tryptophan. The order of the fields is D gene, V gene, clone size, J gene, CDR3 DNA, CDR3 protein. The D gene is left open where the match is weak. Rows give clone size only sometimes, using once, few, many, or a class for an expanded clone.

>.|TRBV7-9|.|TRBJ1-1
TGTGCCAGCAGCTTAATTGGGGGAGGCGCCCCTGAAGCTTTCTTT
CASSLIGGGAPEAFF
>TRBD1|TRBV14|.|TRBJ1-3
TGTGCCAGCAGTCCCCCTACAGGGGAAGGTGGAAACACCATATATTTT
CASSPPTGEGGNTIYF
>TRBD1|TRBV7-9|.|TRBJ2-5
TGTGCCAGCAGCATCTTTTTGGACAGGGGCACGATCCAGTACTTC
CASSIFLDRGTIQYF
>.|TRBV6-1|.|TRBJ2-5
TGTGCCAGCAGTGATCGCCATAAGCAAGAGACCCAGTACTTC
CASSDRHKQETQYF
>.|TRBV27|.|TRBJ1-2
TGTGCCAGCAGTTTAGGGACCGAGACCGCCTCCTTAGGGGGCTACACCTTC
CASSLGTETASLGGYTF
>TRBD1|TRBV27|.|TRBJ1-3
TGTGCCAGCATCCCGGACAGGCTGTCGGGAAACACCATATATTTT
CASIPDRLSGNTIYF
>TRBD1|TRBV5-4|.|TRBJ2-3
TGTGCCAGCAGTACCGCAGACAGGGGGTATGGTCACTGGGGTACGCAGTATTTT
CASSTADRGYGHWGTQYF
>.|TRBV9|.|TRBJ2-1
TGTGCCAGCAGTGCGGGCCTTACCCACGGGGAGCAGTTCTTC
CASSAGLTHGEQFF
>TRBD1|TRBV6-5|.|TRBJ1-4
TGTGCCAGCAGGCGCGGGACAGGGGTTTCCGAAAAACTGTTTTTT
CASRRGTGVSEKLFF
>.|TRBV19|.|TRBJ1-4
TGTGCCAGTAGCACCTTTGGGACGGATATTGAAAAACTGTTTTTT
CASSTFGTDIEKLFF
>.|TRBV3-1/TRBV3-2|.|TRBJ2-5
TGTGCCAGCAGCCAAGTGAACGGACACAGGGTAGGGTACTTC
CASSQVNGHRVGYF
>TRBD2|TRBV4-2|.|TRBJ2-2
TGTGCCAGCAGCCAAGTTTACGGGAGGGCCGACGGGGAGCTGTTTTTT
CASSQVYGRADGELFF
>.|TRBV19|few|TRBJ1-1
TGTGCCAGTAGTATGGACCACAACACTGAAGCTTTCTTT
CASSMDHNTEAFF
>TRBD1|TRBV12-5|.|TRBJ1-3
TGTGCTAGTGGTTTGGTAGGGACAGACTCTGGAAACACCATATATTTT
CASGLVGTDSGNTIYF
>TRBD2|TRBV6-5|.|TRBJ2-3
TGTGCCAGCAGTTACACTAGCGGTCCTTGGGCGCAGTATTTT
CASSYTSGPWAQYF
>.|TRBV27|once|TRBJ1-6
TGTGCCAGCAGTTTATCGGGAAATTCACCCCTCCACTTT
CASSLSGNSPLHF
>TRBD2|TRBV7-2|.|TRBJ2-1
TGTGCCAGCAGCTTGGGACTAGCTGGGAACATAGGCTATGAGCAGTTCTTC
CASSLGLAGNIGYEQFF
>.|TRBV7-8|.|TRBJ1-5
TGTGCCAGCAGCTTAGTAGATAGCAATCAGCCCCAGCATTTT
CASSLVDSNQPQHF
>TRBD2|TRBV6-5|.|TRBJ2-1
TGTGCCAGCAGACGCGGGACTAGCGGCTTCAATGAGCAGTTCTTC
CASRRGTSGFNEQFF
>.|TRBV11-2|.|TRBJ2-2
TGTGCCAGCAGCTTAGATTGGGGGCCAGGGGAGCTGTTTTTT
CASSLDWGPGELFF
>.|TRBV5-1|.|TRBJ1-1
TGCGCCAGCAGGGGTGAGGGACGGGCTTTCTTT
CASRGEGRAFF
>.|TRBV7-6|.|TRBJ2-5
TGTGCCAGCAGCTTAGCTGGGGCCGGGAAACAAGAGACCCAGTACTTC
CASSLAGAGKQETQYF
>TRBD1|TRBV7-9|.|TRBJ1-3
TGTGCCAGCAGCAGCCCCGCCGGGACAGGGAGGCGAGATAGCTCTGGAAACACCATATATTTT
CASSSPAGTGRRDSSGNTIYF
>.|TRBV5-1|.|TRBJ1-4
TGCGCCAGCAGCTTGGGCGGCGCCCGATCGGAAAAACTGTTTTTT
CASSLGGARSEKLFF
>.|TRBV27|.|TRBJ2-5
TGTGCCAGCAGTTTATCTGTGGCGGGGACCCAGTACTTC
CASSLSVAGTQYF
>.|TRBV25-1|once|TRBJ1-6
TGTGCCAGCAGTGAAGCTTTCTCCCTCCACTTT
CASSEAFSLHF
>.|TRBV29-1|once|TRBJ2-5
TGCAGCGTTGAAGTCCCCTACCAAGAGACCCAGTACTTC
CSVEVPYQETQYF
>TRBD2|TRBV11-2|.|TRBJ2-7
TGTGCCAGCAGCTCCGGACTAGCGGAGACATACGAGCAGTACTTC
CASSSGLAETYEQYF
>TRBD2|TRBV5-1|.|TRBJ2-2
TGCGCCAGCAGCCGCTCCGGGGGGGCCGACACCGGGGAGCTGTTTTTT
CASSRSGGADTGELFF
>TRBD2|TRBV6-2/TRBV6-3|once|TRBJ2-3
TGTGCCAGCAGTTACTCCCCGTCGGTAGCGGGCTTCACAGATACGCAGTATTTT
CASSYSPSVAGFTDTQYF
>TRBD2|TRBV4-1|.|TRBJ2-5
TGCGCCAGCAGCCAAGGGACTAGCGGTGGAGAGACCCAGTACTTC
CASSQGTSGGETQYF
>.|TRBV28|.|TRBJ1-3
TGTGCCAGCAGTTCTGAGGGATCTGGAAACACCATATATTTT
CASSSEGSGNTIYF
>.|TRBV18|.|TRBJ1-1
TGTGCCAGCTCATCCCGTACAGGGTTCGGATTTTCGGACACTGAAGCTTTCTTT
CASSSRTGFGFSDTEAFF
>.|TRBV2|.|TRBJ2-1
TGTGCCAGCAGTGAAGCGCCTCCCTGGGACACTACCCGTCCCAATGAGCAGTTCTTC
CASSEAPPWDTTRPNEQFF
>TRBD1|TRBV7-9|.|TRBJ1-2
TGTGCCAGCAGTTGGACAGGGAATGGCTACACCTTC
CASSWTGNGYTF
>.|TRBV28|.|TRBJ1-1
TGTGCCAGCAGTTTGAACAGGGTATTGGTTGCTGAAGCTTTCTTT
CASSLNRVLVAEAFF
>.|TRBV6-1|.|TRBJ2-3
TGTGCCAGCAGTGAAGACGAGGGGGGTACAGATACGCAGTATTTT
CASSEDEGGTDTQYF
>TRBD2|TRBV15|.|TRBJ2-5
TGTGCCACCAGCAGAGATAGGGCGGGAGGACGGGGAAAGACCCAGTACTTC
CATSRDRAGGRGKTQYF
>.|TRBV6-5|.|TRBJ2-1
TGTGCCAGCAGTTACGTTGGTGGTGAGCAGTTCTTC
CASSYVGGEQFF
>.|TRBV7-9|once|TRBJ1-1
TGTGCCAGCAGCCTACAGGGTTTGGTGACTGAAGCTTTCTTT
CASSLQGLVTEAFF
>TRBD1|TRBV12-5|.|TRBJ2-3
TGTGCTAGTGGTTTGACGACAGGGTCCAGCACAGATACGCAGTATTTT
CASGLTTGSSTDTQYF
>.|TRBV5-1|.|TRBJ1-4
TGCGCCAGCAGCAGGACGGGGGGTCTGGCTAATGAAAAACTGTTTTTT
CASSRTGGLANEKLFF
>TRBD2|TRBV5-4|.|TRBJ2-7
TGTGCCAGCAGCGGGGGAGCGGGAAAGAACTCCTACGAGCAGTACTTC
CASSGGAGKNSYEQYF
>.|TRBV9|few|TRBJ2-2
TGTGCCAGCAGCGTAGGCGGGGACACCGGGGAGCTGTTTTTT
CASSVGGDTGELFF
>TRBD2|TRBV2|once|TRBJ2-3
TGTGCCAGCGGGCGGGAGGGCCGGAATACGCAGTATTTT
CASGREGRNTQYF
>TRBD1|TRBV29-1|.|TRBJ2-1
TGCCGGATCGGGGACAGGGGATACAATGAGCAGTTCTTC
CRIGDRGYNEQFF
>.|TRBV4-1|.|TRBJ1-2
TGCGCCAGCAGCCAAGTATGGGGAGGGTCTAACTATGGCTACACCTTC
CASSQVWGGSNYGYTF
>.|TRBV28|.|TRBJ1-1
TGTGCCAGCAGTTCAAACAGAAACACTGAAGCTTTCTTT
CASSSNRNTEAFF
>TRBD1|TRBV4-1|.|TRBJ2-5
TGCGCCAGCAGCCAAGTAGATCTCCAGGGACAGGGTGAGACCCAGTACTTC
CASSQVDLQGQGETQYF
>.|TRBV30|.|TRBJ1-3
TGTGCCTGGAGTGTAGATCTCTCTGGAAACACCATATATTTT
CAWSVDLSGNTIYF
>.|TRBV5-6|.|TRBJ1-2
TGTGCCAGCAGCCTACTCCAGGGTGGCTACACCTTC
CASSLLQGGYTF
>TRBD1|TRBV5-1|.|TRBJ1-1
TGCGCCAGCAGCTTGGGACAGGGATTAGTTCACACTGAAGCTTTCTTT
CASSLGQGLVHTEAFF
>TRBD1|TRBV27|.|TRBJ2-7
TGTGCCAGCAGTTTATCGGCCGGGACAGGGTCCAACGAGCAGTACTTC
CASSLSAGTGSNEQYF